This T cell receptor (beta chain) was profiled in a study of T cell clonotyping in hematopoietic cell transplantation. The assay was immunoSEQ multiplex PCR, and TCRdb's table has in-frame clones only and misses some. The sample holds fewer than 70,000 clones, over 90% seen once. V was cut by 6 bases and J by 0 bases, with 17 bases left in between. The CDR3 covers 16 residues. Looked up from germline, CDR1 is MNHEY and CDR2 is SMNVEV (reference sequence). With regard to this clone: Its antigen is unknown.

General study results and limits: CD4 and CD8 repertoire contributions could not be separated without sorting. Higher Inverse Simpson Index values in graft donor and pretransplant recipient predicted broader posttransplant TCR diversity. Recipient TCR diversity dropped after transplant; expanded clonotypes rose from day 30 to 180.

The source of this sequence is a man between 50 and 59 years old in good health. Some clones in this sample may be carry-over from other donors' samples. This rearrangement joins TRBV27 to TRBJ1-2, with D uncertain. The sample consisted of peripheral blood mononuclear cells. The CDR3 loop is CASSYRAGPTNYGYTF. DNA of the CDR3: TGTGCCAGCAGCTACCGAGCAGGCCCGACTAACTATGGCTACACCTTC.